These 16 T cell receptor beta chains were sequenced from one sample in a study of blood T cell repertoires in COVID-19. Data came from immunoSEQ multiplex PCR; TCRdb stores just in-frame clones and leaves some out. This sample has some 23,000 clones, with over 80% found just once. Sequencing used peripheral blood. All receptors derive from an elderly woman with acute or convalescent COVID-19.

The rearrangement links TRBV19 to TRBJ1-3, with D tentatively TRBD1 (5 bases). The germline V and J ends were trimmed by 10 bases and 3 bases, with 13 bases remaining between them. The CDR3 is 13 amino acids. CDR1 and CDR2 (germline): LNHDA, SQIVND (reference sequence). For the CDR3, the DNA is TGTGCCACATTGCAGGGTGGTGGAAACACCATATATTTT. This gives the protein CATLQGGGNTIYF. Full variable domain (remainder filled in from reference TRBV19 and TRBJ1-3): DGGITQSPKYLFRKEGQNVTLSCEQNLNHDAMYWYRQDPGQGLRLIYYSQIVNDFQKGDIAEGYSVSREKKESFPLTVTSAQKNPTAFYLCATLQGGGNTIYFGEGSWLTVV.

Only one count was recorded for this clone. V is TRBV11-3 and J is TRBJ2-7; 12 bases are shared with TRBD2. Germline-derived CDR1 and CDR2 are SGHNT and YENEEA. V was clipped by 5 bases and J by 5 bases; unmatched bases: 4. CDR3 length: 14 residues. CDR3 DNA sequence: TGTGCCAGCAGCCGACTAGCGGGAGCCCACGAGCAGTACTTC. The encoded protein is CASSRLAGAHEQYF.

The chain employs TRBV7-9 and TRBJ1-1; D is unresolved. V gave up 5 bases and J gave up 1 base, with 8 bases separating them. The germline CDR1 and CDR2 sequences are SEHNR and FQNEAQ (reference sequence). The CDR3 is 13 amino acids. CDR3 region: CASSAQRNTEAFF. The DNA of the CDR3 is TGTGCCAGCAGCGCCCAGCGGAACACTGAAGCTTTCTTT.

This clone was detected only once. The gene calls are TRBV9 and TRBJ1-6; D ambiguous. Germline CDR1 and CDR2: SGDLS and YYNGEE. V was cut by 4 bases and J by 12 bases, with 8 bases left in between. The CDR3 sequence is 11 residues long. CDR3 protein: CASSNEGPLHF. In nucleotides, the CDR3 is TGTGCCAGCAGCAACGAGGGACCCCTCCACTTT.

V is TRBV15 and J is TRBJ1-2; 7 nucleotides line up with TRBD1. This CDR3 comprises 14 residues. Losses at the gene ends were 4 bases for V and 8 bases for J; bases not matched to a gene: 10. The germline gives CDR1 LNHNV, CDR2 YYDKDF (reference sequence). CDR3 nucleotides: TGTGCCACCAGCATCTACGGGACAGAGGTCGGCTACACCTTC. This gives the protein CATSIYGTEVGYTF.

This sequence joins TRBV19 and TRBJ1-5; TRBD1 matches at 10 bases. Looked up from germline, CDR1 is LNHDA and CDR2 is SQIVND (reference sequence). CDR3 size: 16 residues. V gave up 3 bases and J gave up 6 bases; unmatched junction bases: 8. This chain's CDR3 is CASSMGRQGAGQPQHF. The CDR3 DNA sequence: TGTGCCAGTAGTATGGGGAGACAGGGGGCGGGTCAGCCCCAGCATTTT.

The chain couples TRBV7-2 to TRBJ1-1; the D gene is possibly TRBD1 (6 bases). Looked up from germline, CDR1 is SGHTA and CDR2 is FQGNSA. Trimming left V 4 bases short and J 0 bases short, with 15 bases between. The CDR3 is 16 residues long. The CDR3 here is CASSSAGTLLNTEAFF. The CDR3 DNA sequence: TGTGCCAGCAGCTCCGCCGGGACATTACTGAACACTGAAGCTTTCTTT.

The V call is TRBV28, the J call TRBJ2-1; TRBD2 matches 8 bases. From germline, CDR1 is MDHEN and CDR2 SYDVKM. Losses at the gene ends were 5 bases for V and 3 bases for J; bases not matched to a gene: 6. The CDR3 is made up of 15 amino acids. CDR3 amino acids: CASSLGLADYNEQFF. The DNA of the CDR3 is TGTGCCAGCAGTCTCGGACTAGCCGACTACAATGAGCAGTTCTTC.

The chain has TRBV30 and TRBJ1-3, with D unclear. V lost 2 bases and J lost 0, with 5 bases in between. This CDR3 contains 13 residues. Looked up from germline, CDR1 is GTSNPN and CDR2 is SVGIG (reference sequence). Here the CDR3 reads CAWSSYSGNTIYF. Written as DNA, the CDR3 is TGTGCCTGGAGTTCTTACTCTGGAAACACCATATATTTT.

CDR3 in amino acids: CASSSRGGTEGYTF. CDR3 nucleotide sequence: TGCGCCAGCAGCTCGCGGGGCGGGACTGAAGGCTACACCTTC. The chain is built from TRBV5-1 and TRBJ1-2; D might be TRBD1 (5 bases). V was pared by 3 bases and J by 8 bases, with 17 bases between. The CDR3 totals 14 residues. Germline-derived CDR1 and CDR2 are SGHRS and YFSETQ.

CDR3 nucleotides: TGTGCCAGCAGGTGGACCGACAGTATCAGGCCCCAGCATTTT. Translation: CASRWTDSIRPQHF. The chain employs TRBV2 and TRBJ1-5; D may be TRBD1 (5 bases). CDR3 length: 14 amino acids. The germline V and J ends were trimmed by 6 bases and 9 bases, with 18 bases remaining between them. Looked up from germline, CDR1 is SNHLY and CDR2 is FYNNEI.

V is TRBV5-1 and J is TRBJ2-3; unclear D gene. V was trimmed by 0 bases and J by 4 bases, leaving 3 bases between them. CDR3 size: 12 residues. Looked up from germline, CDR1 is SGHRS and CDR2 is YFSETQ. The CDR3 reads CASSLVSDTQYF. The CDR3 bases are TGCGCCAGCAGCTTGGTATCAGATACGCAGTATTTT.

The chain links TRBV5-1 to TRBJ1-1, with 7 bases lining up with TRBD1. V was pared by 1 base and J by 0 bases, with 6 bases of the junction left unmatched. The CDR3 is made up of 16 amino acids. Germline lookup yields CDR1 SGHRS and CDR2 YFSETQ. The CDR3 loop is CASSLRGGGMNTEAFF. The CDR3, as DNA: TGCGCCAGCAGCTTGCGAGGAGGGGGCATGAACACTGAAGCTTTCTTT.

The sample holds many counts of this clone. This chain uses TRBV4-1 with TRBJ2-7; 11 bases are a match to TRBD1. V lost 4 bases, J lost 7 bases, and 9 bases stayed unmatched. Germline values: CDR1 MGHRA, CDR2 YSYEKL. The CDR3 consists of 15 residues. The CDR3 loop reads CASSRTGTGGGEQYF. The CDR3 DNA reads TGCGCCAGCAGCCGCACCGGGACAGGGGGAGGGGAGCAGTACTTC.

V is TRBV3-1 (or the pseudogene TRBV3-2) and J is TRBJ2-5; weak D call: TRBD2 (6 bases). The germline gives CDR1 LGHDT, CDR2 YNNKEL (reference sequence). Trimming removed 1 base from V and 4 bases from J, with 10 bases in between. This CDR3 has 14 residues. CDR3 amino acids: CASSQGRGGETQYF. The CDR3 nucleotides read TGTGCCAGCAGCCAAGGAAGGGGAGGAGAGACCCAGTACTTC.

Here the CDR3 DNA reads TGTGCCAGCTCACCAGCGACAGGGGCCCCAAGCACAGATACGCAGTATTTT. Protein product: CASSPATGAPSTDTQYF. V and J are TRBV18 and TRBJ2-3; 8 bases fit TRBD1. This CDR3 is 17 amino acids long. Germline loops: CDR1 KGHSH, CDR2 LQKENI. V dropped 2 bases and J dropped 0; count of bases not matched to a gene: 7.